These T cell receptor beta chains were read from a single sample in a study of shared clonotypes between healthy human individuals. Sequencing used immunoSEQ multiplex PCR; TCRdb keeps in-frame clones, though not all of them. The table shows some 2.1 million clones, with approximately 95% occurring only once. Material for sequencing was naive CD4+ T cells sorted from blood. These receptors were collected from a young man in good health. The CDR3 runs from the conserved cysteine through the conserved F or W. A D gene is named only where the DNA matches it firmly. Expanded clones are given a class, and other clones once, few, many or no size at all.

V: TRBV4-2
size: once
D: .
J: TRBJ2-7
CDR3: CASSPRGRAYEQYF

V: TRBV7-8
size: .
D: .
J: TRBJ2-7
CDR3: CASSLGGYSYEQYF

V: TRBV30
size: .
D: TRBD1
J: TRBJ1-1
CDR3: CAWSFAGTVNTEAFF

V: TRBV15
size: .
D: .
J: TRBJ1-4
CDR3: CATSRDRREGEKLFF

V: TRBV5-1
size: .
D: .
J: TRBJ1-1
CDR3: CASRTGTAPTEAFF

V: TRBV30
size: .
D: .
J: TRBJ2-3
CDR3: CAWSRQPGDTQYF

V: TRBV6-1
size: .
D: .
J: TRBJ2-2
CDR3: CASTWNTGELFF

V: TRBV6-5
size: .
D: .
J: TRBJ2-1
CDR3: CASTPTAYRDNEQFF

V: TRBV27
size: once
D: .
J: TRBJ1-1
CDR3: CASSSPSTGEAAFF

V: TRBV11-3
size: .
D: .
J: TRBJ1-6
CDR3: CASSLQGVNSPLHF

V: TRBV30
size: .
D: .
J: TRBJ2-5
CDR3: CATRAVKQETQYF

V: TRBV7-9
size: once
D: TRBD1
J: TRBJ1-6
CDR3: CASSEGTGITNSPLHF

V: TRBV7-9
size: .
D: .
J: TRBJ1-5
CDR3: CASSSFEAVSNQPQHF

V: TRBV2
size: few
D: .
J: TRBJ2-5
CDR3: CASSEQGQETQYF

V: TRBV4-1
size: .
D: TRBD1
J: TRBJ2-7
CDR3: CASSQEVTGANSYEQYF

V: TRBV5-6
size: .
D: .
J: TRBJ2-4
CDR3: CASSPFGLVNIQYF

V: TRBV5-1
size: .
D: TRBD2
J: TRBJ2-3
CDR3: CASSLEGLAGDTQYF

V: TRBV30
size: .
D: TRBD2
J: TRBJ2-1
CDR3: CAYSGGAYNEQFF

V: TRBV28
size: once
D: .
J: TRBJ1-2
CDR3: CASSGPRGYTF

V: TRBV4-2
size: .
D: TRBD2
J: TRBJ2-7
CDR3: CASSSGRAGGGDEQYF

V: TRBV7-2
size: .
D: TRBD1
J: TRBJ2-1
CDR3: CASSLVNAGGYEQFF

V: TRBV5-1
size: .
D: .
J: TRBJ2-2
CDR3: CASSLEKTGELFF

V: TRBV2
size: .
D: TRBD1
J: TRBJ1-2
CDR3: CASSENQGGYGYTF

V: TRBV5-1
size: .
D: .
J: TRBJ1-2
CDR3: CASSKNALGTVNYGYTF

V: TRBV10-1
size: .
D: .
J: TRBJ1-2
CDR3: CASRKGFYGYTF

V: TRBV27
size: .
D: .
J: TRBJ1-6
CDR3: CASSFTSSYNSPLHF

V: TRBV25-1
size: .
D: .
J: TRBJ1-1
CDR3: CASSESWRNTEAFF

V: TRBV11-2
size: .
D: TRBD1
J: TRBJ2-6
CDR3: CASSKGTVSGANVLTF

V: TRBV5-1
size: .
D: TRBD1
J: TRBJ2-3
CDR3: CACGQDTDTQYF

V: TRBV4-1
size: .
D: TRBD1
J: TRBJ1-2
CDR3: CASSPDQGVIYGYTF

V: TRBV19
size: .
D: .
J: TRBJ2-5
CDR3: CASRLLAGETQYF

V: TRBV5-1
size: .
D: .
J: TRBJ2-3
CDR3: CASSLRGPRTDTQYF

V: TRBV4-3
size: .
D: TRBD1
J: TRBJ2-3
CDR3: CASSRTGGLADTQYF

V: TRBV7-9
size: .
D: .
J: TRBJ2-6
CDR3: CASSLDSTGANVLTF

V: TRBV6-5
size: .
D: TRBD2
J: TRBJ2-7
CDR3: CASGREAYEQYF

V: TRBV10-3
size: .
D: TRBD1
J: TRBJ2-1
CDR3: CAISGGDRGYNEQFF

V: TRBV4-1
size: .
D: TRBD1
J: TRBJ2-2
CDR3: CASSPRGTGGNTGELFF

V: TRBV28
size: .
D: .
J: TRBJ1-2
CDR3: CASSSKRDGYTF

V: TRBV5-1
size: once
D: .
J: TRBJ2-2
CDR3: CASSSPTGELFF

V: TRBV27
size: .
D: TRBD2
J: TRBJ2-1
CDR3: CASSLFVAGEQFF

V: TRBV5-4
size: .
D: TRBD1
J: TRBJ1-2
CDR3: CASSLTGAINYGYTF